What follows describes a single T cell receptor beta chain. The antigen remains unidentified. Each replicate PCR on the sorted subsets used 200 to 250 ng DNA (approximately 33,000 T cell genomes). Only in-frame clones appear in the TCRdb table, and some are missing; sequencing was by immunoSEQ multiplex PCR. The sample has 2 million to 2.5 million clones, over 85% seen once. The CDR3 contains 17 residues. V was trimmed by 2 bases and J by 3 bases, leaving 17 bases between them. Germline V gene sequence: CDR1 LNHDA, CDR2 SQIVND (reference sequence). This entry belongs to a study of shared clonotypes between healthy human individuals. Study-level findings and limits: With few donors, the genetic and exposure-history diversity represented was limited.

The rearrangement links TRBV19 to TRBJ1-5; D is uncertain. This receptor was identified in a young man in good health. Some clones in this sample may be carry-over from other donors' samples. Sample: naive CD4+ T cells from PBMCs. Specified subset: CD45RA+ positively selected. CDR3 in amino acids: CASSIYLSRPDNQPQHF. CDR3 DNA sequence: TGTGCCAGTAGTATATATTTGTCTCGACCAGACAATCAGCCCCAGCATTTT. The variable domain in full, completed from reference TRBV19 and TRBJ1-5, reads DGGITQSPKYLFRKEGQNVTLSCEQNLNHDAMYWYRQDPGQGLRLIYYSQIVNDFQKGDIAEGYSVSREKKESFPLTVTSAQKNPTAFYLCASSIYLSRPDNQPQHFGDGTRLSIL.